This T cell receptor (beta chain) was identified in a study of blood T cell repertoires in COVID-19. Some clones are missing from TCRdb's copy, which holds only in-frame ones; the method was immunoSEQ multiplex PCR. The top ten clones hold under 7% of a sample with under 250,000 clones, around 75% of them seen once. CDR3 size: 16 residues. While infection was still active, Seattle patients were enrolled and then followed longitudinally. The material sequenced was peripheral blood. This chain uses TRBV12-2 with TRBJ1-4; the D call of TRBD1 is as the table states it, not checked on the DNA. TRBV12-2 is given as a pseudogene. The receptor's source is a woman in her 40s with COVID-19, enrolled during active disease. Here the CDR3 DNA reads TGTGCAAGTCGCCCGCGCAAAGACAGGTGGGGAGAAAAACTGTTTTTT. As protein: CASRPRKDRWGEKLFF.